The clone carrying this T cell receptor beta chain was found a few times. The CDR3 totals 12 residues. In germline, CDR1 is SQVTM, CDR2 ANQGSEA. The V and J ends lost 8 bases and 1 base respectively, with 8 bases between them. This sample stems from a study of blood T cell repertoires in COVID-19. Only in-frame clones appear in the TCRdb table, and some are missing; sequencing was by immunoSEQ multiplex PCR. The sample records almost 250,000 clones, around 87% being singletons. Recovered status in Cohort 3 required two negative PCRs, clearance, or symptom resolution. Sequencing input: PBMCs or T cells enriched from blood (not recorded which). V gene TRBV29-1 combines with J gene TRBJ1-4; D is ambiguous. This clonotype originated in a woman aged 45-60 years who had recovered from COVID-19. CDR3: CSIQLTNEKLFF. CDR3 DNA sequence: TGCAGCATACAGCTAACTAATGAAAAACTGTTTTTT.